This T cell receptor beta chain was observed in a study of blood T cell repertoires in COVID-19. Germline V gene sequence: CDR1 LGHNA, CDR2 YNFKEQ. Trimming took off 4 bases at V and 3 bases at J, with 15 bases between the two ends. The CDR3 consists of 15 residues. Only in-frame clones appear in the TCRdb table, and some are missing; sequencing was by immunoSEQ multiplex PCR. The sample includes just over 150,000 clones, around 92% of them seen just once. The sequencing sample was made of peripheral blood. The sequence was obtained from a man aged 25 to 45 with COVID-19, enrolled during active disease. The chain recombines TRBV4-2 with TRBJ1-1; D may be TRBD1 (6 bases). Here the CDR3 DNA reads TGTGCCAGCAGCCTAGGCCAGGGGCTAGACACTGAAGCTTTCTTT. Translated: CASSLGQGLDTEAFF.